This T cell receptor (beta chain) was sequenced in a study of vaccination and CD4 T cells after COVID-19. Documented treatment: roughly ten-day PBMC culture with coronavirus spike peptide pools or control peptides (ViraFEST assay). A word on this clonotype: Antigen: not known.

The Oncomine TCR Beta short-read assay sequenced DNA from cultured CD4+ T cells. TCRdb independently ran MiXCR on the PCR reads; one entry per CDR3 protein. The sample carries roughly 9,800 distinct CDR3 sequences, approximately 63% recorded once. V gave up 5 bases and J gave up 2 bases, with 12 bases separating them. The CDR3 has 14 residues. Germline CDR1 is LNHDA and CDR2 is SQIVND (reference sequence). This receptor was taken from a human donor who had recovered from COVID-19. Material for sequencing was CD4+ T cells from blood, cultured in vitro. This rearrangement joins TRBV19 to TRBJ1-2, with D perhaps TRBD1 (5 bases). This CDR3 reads CASSPRRGNYGYTF. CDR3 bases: TGTGCCAGTAGTCCTAGGAGGGGCAACTATGGCTACACCTTC. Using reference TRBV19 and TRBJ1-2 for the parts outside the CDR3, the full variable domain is DGGITQSPKYLFRKEGQNVTLSCEQNLNHDAMYWYRQDPGQGLRLIYYSQIVNDFQKGDIAEGYSVSREKKESFPLTVTSAQKNPTAFYLCASSPRRGNYGYTFGSGTRLTVV.